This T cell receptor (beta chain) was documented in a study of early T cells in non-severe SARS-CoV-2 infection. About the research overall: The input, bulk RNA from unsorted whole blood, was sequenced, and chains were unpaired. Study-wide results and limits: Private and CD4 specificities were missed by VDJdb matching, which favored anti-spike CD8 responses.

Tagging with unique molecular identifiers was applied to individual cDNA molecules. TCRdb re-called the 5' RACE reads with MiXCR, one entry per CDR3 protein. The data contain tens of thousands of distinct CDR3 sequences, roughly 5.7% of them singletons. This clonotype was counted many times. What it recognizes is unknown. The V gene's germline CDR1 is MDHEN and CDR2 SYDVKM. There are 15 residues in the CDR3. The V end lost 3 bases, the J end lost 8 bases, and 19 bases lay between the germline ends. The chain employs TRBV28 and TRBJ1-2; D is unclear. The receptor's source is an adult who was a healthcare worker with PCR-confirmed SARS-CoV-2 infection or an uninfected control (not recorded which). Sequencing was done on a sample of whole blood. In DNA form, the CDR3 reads TGTGCCAGCAGTTTCGATTCGACCGTCCTAGGGGGCTACACCTTC. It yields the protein CASSFDSTVLGGYTF.